What follows are 9 T cell receptor beta chains derived from one specimen sequenced in a study of cytomegalovirus exposure and HLA in healthy donors. In the PCR, 60 Vbeta and 13 Jbeta primers were used. TCRdb's table, derived via immunoSEQ multiplex PCR, lists solely in-frame clones and lacks some. The table lists more than 75,000 clones, around 79% of them singletons. The sample comprised PBMCs. The receptors here all came from a man under 40 in good health and CMV-seronegative.

This clone was detected once. This chain uses TRBV13 with TRBJ2-4; possibly TRBD1 for D (5 bases). With 5 bases removed from V and 8 bases from J, the gap between germline ends came to 13 bases. This CDR3 comprises 13 residues. Germline lookup yields CDR1 PRHDT and CDR2 FYEKMQ (reference sequence). The CDR3 protein is CASSPRGFDIQYF. In DNA form, the CDR3 reads TGTGCCAGCAGCCCTAGGGGATTTGACATTCAGTACTTC.

The chain links TRBV10-2 to TRBJ2-1, with D maybe TRBD1 (8 bases). Per germline, CDR1 WSHSY and CDR2 SAAADI. Trimming pared 7 bases from V and 9 bases from J, leaving 22 bases between. This CDR3 region has 15 residues. CDR3 loop: CASMEAGQVAREQFF. The CDR3 DNA sequence: TGCGCCAGCATGGAAGCGGGACAGGTGGCGCGTGAGCAGTTCTTC.

The V call is TRBV7-9, the J call TRBJ2-7, with TRBD2 identical over 10 bases. V shed 5 bases, J shed 3 bases, and the junction held 16 bases outside the gene matches. CDR1 is SEHNR, CDR2 FQNEAQ, per germline (reference sequence). CDR3 length: 18 amino acids. CDR3 DNA sequence: TGTGCCAGCAGCCCCCTCCTAGCGGGAGAAGGTCAGGGCTACGAGCAGTACTTC. Translation: CASSPLLAGEGQGYEQYF.

In this sample, this clone turned up once. This chain joins TRBV5-5 and TRBJ2-7; D not resolved. The CDR3 contains 12 residues. Germline CDR1 and CDR2: SGHKS and YYEKEE (reference sequence). V was trimmed by 1 base and J by 5 bases, leaving 7 bases between them. Written as DNA, the CDR3 is TGTGCCAGCAGCTTGTTCAGCGACGAGCAGTACTTC. Residues: CASSLFSDEQYF.

The gene calls are TRBV5-6 and TRBJ2-7; no firm D call. Germline values: CDR1 SGHDT, CDR2 YYEEEE. V lost 0 bases, J lost 6 bases, and 4 bases lay in between. CDR3 size: 11 residues. CDR3 protein: CASSLVAEQYF. CDR3 DNA sequence: TGTGCCAGCAGCTTGGTAGCCGAGCAGTACTTC.

The chain has TRBV6-6 and TRBJ2-1; no clear D gene. V was pared by 0 bases and J by 7 bases, with 4 bases between. The CDR3 has 12 amino acids. CDR1 MNHNY and CDR2 SVGAGI come from the germline V gene (reference sequence). The CDR3 reads CASSYSSNEQFF. In DNA form, the CDR3 reads TGTGCCAGCAGTTACTCGAGTAATGAGCAGTTCTTC.

The J gene is TRBJ1-6, the V gene TRBV11-2; D is unclear. This CDR3 is built from 17 residues. Germline loops: CDR1 SGHAT, CDR2 FQNNGV. Trimming left V 1 base short and J 4 bases short, with 14 bases between. The CDR3 sequence is CASSLGIGATYNSPLHF. The CDR3 DNA reads as TGTGCCAGCAGCTTAGGTATAGGAGCCACTTATAATTCACCCCTCCACTTT. Full variable domain (remainder filled in from reference TRBV11-2 and TRBJ1-6): EAGVAQSPRYKIIEKRQSVAFWCNPISGHATLYWYQQILGQGPKLLIQFQNNGVVDDSQLPKDRFSAERLKGVDSTLKIQPAKLEDSAVYLCASSLGIGATYNSPLHFGNGTRLTVT.

This chain's CDR3 is CASSEPGTGRTEAFF. CDR3 DNA: TGTGCCAGCAGTGAACCCGGGACAGGGCGCACTGAAGCTTTCTTT. This chain links TRBV6-1 with TRBJ1-1, with 9 bases identical to TRBD1. The CDR3 loop spans 15 amino acids. V shed 2 bases and J 4 bases; nucleotides not matched to a gene: 5. Germline V gene data show CDR1 as MNHNS and CDR2 as SASEGT.

This sequence joins TRBV4-2 and TRBJ2-3; 12 bases fit TRBD2. J was trimmed by 4 bases and V by 0 bases; bases with no gene match: 5. There are 17 residues in the CDR3. Per germline, CDR1 LGHNA and CDR2 YNFKEQ. The CDR3 DNA follows: TGTGCCAGCAGCCAAGAACCTAGCGGGGGGGCGGCAGATACGCAGTATTTT. This gives the protein CASSQEPSGGAADTQYF.